These 3 T cell receptor beta chains were sequenced from one sample in a study of shared clonotypes between healthy human individuals. TCRdb's table, derived via immunoSEQ multiplex PCR, lists solely in-frame clones and lacks some. The sample holds 1.5 million to 2.5 million clones, approximately 94% seen once. Naive CD8 cells lacked CD45RO, underwent positive selection for CCR7 and left out terminally differentiated effector memory CD45RA+ cells. The sample consisted of naive CD8+ T cells sorted from blood. The receptors come from a man aged 18 to 35 in good health.

V usage is TRBV7-2 and J usage is TRBJ2-7; no clear D. Germline loops: CDR1 SGHTA, CDR2 FQGNSA. The CDR3 covers 11 residues. V gave up 4 bases and J gave up 4 bases, with 5 bases separating them. CDR3 coding DNA: TGTGCCAGCAGCTACGCGTACGAGCAGTACTTC. Protein sequence: CASSYAYEQYF.

This chain uses TRBV9 with TRBJ1-3; D is unclear. V dropped 3 bases and J dropped 2 bases, with 12 bases sitting between them. CDR3 length equals 15 residues. Germline CDR1 SGDLS, CDR2 YYNGEE. The CDR3 DNA sequence: TGTGCCAGCAGCGGAGACCGGTCCACTGGAAACACCATATATTTT. This codes for CASSGDRSTGNTIYF.

Turning to this clone: The same CDR3 arises from other DNA sequences in this sample as well. The chain carries TRBV7-9 and TRBJ1-5; D is perhaps TRBD1 (5 bases). CDR3 length: 13 amino acids. V was trimmed by 6 bases and J by 5 bases, leaving 11 bases between them. Germline V CDR1 and CDR2: SEHNR, FQNEAQ (reference sequence). The CDR3: CASSLGRDQPQHF. DNA for the CDR3: TGTGCCAGCAGTTTGGGGCGGGATCAGCCCCAGCATTTT. Filled out from reference TRBV7-9 and TRBJ1-5, the complete variable domain reads DTGVSQNPRHKITKRGQNVTFRCDPISEHNRLYWYRQTLGQGPEFLTYFQNEAQLEKSRLLSDRFSAERPKGSFSTLEIQRTEQGDSAMYLCASSLGRDQPQHFGDGTRLSIL.